This T cell receptor (beta chain) is drawn from a study of shared clonotypes between healthy human individuals. Sorted-subset replicate PCRs used 150 to 200 ng DNA, about 30,000 T cell genomes. Generated by immunoSEQ multiplex PCR, the TCRdb table keeps only in-frame clones and is missing some. The sample comprises about a million clones, approximately 68% of which are singletons, and approximately 1.5% rests with the top ten. As concerns this clone: Its antigen is as yet unknown.

Trimming took off 4 bases at V and 2 bases at J, with 15 bases between the two ends. Germline CDR1 reads SGHRS; CDR2 reads YFSETQ. This CDR3 contains 15 residues. Naive CD4+ cells were CD45RA-selected; the remaining cells were memory. Broader study findings: Four donors shared 5% to 5.5% of their naive CD4 clonotypes. Estimated clonotype richness was generally higher in naive than memory subsets.

The sequenced sample consisted of memory CD4+ T cells sorted from blood. Subset defined: CD45RA-negative fraction. The sequence was collected from a man in his late teens or twenties in good health. The chain recombines TRBV5-1 with TRBJ1-2; D might be TRBD1 (5 bases). The CDR3 nucleotides read TGCGCCAGCAGCCAGCTTGGGGCCGAAAACTATGGCTACACCTTC. Protein sequence: CASSQLGAENYGYTF.